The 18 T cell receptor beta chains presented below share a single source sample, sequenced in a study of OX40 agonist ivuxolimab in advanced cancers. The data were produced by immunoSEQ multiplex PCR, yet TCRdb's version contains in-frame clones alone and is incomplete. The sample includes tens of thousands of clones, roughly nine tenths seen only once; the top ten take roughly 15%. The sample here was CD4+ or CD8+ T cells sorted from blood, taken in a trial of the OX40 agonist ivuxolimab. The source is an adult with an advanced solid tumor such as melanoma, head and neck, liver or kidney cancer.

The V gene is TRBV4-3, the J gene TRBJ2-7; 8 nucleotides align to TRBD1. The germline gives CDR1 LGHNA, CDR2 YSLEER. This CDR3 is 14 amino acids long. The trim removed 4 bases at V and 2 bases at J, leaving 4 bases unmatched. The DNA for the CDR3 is TGCGCCAGCAGCCCAGACAGGGGCCCCTACGAGCAGTACTTC. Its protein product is CASSPDRGPYEQYF.

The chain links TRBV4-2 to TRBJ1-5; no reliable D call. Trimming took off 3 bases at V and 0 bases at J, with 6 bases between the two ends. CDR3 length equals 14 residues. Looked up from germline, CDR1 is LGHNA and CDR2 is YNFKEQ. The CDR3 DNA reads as TGTGCCAGCAGCCAGGATTATAGCAATCAGCCCCAGCATTTT. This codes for CASSQDYSNQPQHF.

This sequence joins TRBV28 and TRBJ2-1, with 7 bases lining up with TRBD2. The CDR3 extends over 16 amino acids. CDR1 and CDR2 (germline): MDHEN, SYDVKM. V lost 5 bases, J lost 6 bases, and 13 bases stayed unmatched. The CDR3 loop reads CASSPHWAAGVNEQFF. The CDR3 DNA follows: TGTGCCAGCAGTCCCCATTGGGCGGCGGGAGTCAATGAGCAGTTCTTC.

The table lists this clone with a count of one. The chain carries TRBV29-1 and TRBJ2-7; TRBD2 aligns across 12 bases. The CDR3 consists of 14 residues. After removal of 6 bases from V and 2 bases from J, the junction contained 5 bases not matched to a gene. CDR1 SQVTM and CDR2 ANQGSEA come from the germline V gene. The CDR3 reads CSVELAGGTYEQYF. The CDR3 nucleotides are TGCAGCGTGGAACTAGCGGGAGGCACCTACGAGCAGTACTTC.

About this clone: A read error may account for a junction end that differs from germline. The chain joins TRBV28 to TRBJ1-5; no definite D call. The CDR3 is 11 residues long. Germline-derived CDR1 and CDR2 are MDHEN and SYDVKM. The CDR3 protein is CASSSIQPQHF. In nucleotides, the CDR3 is TGTGCCAGCAGCAGCATTCAGCCCCAGCATTTT. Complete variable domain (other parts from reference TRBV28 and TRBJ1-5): DVKVTQSSRYLVKRTGEKVFLECVQDMDHENMFWYRQDPGLGLRLIYFSYDVKMKEKGDIPEGYSVSREKKERFSLILESASTNQTSMYLCASSSIQPQHFGDGTRLSIL.

The CDR3 nucleotides are TGTGCCAGCAGCTTATCAAGCGGGACCAACGAGCAGTACTTC. Translating it yields CASSLSSGTNEQYF. V and J are TRBV11-2 and TRBJ2-7; TRBD2 matches at 7 bases. The length of the CDR3 is 14 residues. After removal of 2 bases from V and 5 bases from J, the junction contained 6 bases not matched to a gene. Germline assignment: CDR1 SGHAT and CDR2 FQNNGV.

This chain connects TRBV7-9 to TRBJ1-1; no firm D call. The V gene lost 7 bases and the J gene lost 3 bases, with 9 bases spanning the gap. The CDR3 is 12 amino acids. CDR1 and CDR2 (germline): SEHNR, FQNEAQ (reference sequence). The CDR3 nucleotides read TGTGCCAGCACCCTGGGGTACACTGAAGCTTTCTTT. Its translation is CASTLGYTEAFF.

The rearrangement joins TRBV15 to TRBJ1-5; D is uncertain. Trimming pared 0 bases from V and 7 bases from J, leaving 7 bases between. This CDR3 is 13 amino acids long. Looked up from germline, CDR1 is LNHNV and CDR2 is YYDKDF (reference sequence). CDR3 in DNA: TGTGCCACCAGCAGAGATTTGGCGCAGCCCCAGCATTTT. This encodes CATSRDLAQPQHF. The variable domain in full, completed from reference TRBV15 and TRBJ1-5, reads DAMVIQNPRYQVTQFGKPVTLSCSQTLNHNVMYWYQQKSSQAPKLLFHYYDKDFNNEADTPDNFQSRRPNTSFCFLDIRSPGLGDTAMYLCATSRDLAQPQHFGDGTRLSIL.

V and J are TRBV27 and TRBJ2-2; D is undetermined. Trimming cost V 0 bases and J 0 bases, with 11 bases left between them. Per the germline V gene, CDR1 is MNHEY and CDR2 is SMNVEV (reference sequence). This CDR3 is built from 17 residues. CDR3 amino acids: CASSLSWASANTGELFF. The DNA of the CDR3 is TGTGCCAGCAGTTTATCGTGGGCCAGTGCGAACACCGGGGAGCTGTTTTTT.

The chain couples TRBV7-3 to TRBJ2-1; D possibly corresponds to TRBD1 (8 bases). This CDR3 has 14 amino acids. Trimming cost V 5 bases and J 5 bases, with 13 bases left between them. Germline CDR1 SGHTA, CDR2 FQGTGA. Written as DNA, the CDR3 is TGTGCCAGCAGCCCCACAGGGGGGGACAATGAGCAGTTCTTC. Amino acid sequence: CASSPTGGDNEQFF.

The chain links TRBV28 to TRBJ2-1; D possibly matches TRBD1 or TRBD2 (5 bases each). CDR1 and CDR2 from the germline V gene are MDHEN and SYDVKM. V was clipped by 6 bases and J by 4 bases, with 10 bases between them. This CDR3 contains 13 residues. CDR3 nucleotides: TGTGCCAGCAGACTCGGGGCGTACAATGAGCAGTTCTTC. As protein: CASRLGAYNEQFF.

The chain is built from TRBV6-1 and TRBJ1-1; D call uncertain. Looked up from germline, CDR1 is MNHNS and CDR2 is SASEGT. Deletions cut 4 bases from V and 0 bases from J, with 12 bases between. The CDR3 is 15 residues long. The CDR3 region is CASSVEEFMNTEAFF. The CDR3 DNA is TGTGCCAGCAGTGTGGAGGAGTTTATGAACACTGAAGCTTTCTTT.

CDR3 sequence reads: CASLRVGFSQPQHF. The CDR3 DNA follows: TGTGCCAGCTTGCGTGTAGGGTTCAGCCAGCCCCAGCATTTT. V is TRBV28 and J is TRBJ1-5; D not resolved. Looked up from germline, CDR1 is MDHEN and CDR2 is SYDVKM. V was shortened by 8 bases and J by 7 bases, with 18 bases between the two germline ends. This CDR3 has 14 amino acids.

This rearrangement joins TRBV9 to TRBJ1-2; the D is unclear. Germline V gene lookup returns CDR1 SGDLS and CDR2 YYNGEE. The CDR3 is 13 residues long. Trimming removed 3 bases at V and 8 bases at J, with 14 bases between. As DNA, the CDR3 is TGTGCCAGCAGCGGGACCACACTTTCGGGCTACACCTTC. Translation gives CASSGTTLSGYTF.

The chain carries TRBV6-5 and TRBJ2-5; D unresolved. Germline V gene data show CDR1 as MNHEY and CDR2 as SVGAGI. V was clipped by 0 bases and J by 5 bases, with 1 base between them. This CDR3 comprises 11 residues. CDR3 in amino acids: CASSYSETQYF. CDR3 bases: TGTGCCAGCAGTTACTCTGAGACCCAGTACTTC.

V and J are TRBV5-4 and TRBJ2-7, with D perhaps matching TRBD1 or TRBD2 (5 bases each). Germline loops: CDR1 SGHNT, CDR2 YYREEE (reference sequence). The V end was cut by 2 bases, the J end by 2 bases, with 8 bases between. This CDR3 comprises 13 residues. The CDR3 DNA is TGTGCCAGCAGCTTATGGGGGACCTACGAGCAGTACTTC. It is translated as CASSLWGTYEQYF.

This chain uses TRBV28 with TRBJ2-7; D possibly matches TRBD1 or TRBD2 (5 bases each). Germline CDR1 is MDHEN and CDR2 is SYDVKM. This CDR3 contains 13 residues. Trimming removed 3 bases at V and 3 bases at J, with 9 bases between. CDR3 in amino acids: CASSLGRRYEQYF. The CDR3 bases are TGTGCCAGCAGTTTGGGACGGCGCTACGAGCAGTACTTC.

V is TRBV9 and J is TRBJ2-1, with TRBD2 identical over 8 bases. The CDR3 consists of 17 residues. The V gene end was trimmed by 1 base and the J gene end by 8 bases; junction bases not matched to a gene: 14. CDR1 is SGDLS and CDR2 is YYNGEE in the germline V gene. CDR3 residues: CASSVHSLGLALDEQFF. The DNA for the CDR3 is TGTGCCAGCAGCGTACACTCTTTAGGACTAGCTCTTGATGAGCAGTTCTTC.